This paragraph reports one T cell receptor (beta chain). In the original analysis: Amplifying reference gene primers gave estimates of nucleated cell counts. The data were produced by immunoSEQ multiplex PCR, yet TCRdb's version contains in-frame clones alone and is incomplete. The V and J calls and the clone size are those of that table, but D and trimming were determined from the DNA. Here the sample spans about 280,000 clones, 85% to 90% being singletons. The CDR3 spans 15 residues. CDR1 is SGHTS, CDR2 YDEGEE, per germline. Between the trimmed V and J ends, which lost 4 bases and 2 bases, there was a span of 16 bases. The study recruited people aged roughly 18 to 100 years across under 25 US areas. The data are from a study of blood T cell repertoires in COVID-19. Study as a whole: Specimens from acute and convalescent COVID-19 originated in the United States, Italy and Spain. Sources were T cells, B-cell-depleted T cells, or PBMCs; the material itself was cDNA or gDNA.

The TCR comes from a woman younger than 30 with acute COVID-19. This rearrangement joins TRBV5-8 to TRBJ2-7, with a possible D match to TRBD2 (7 bases). Sequencing was performed on PBMCs or T cells enriched from blood (not recorded which). The CDR3 region is CASSLQQGGPYEQYF. In DNA form, the CDR3 reads TGTGCCAGCAGCCTCCAACAGGGAGGGCCCTACGAGCAGTACTTC.